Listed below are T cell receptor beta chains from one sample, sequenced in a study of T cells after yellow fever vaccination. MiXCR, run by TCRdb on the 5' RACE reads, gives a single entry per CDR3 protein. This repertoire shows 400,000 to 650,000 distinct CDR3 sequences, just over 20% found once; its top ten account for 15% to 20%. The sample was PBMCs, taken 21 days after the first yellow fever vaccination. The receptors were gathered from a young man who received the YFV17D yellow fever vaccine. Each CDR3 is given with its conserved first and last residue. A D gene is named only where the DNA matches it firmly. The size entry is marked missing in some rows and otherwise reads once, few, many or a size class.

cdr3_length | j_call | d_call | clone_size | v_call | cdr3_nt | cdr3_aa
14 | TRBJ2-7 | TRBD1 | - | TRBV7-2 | TGTGCCAGCAGCATGCAGGGGGAAGGCTACGAGCAGTACTTC | CASSMQGEGYEQYF
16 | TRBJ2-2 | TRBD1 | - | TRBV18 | TGTGCCAGCTCACCTACGGGACAGGGTGACACCGGGGAGCTGTTTTTT | CASSPTGQGDTGELFF
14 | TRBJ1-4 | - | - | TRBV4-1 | TGCGCCAGCAACTCCATGGGCCTTAATGAAAAACTGTTTTTT | CASNSMGLNEKLFF
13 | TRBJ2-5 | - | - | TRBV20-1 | TGCAGTGCTCCCGAAGGGGGTGTCGAGACCCAGTACTTC | CSAPEGGVETQYF
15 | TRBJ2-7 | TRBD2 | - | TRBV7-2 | TGTGCCAGCAGCTCCTCTAGCGGGGGGGCTTACGAGCAGTACTTC | CASSSSSGGAYEQYF
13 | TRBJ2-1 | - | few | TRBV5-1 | TGCGCCAGCAGCTTGGTTGAAGCCAATGAGCAGTTCTTC | CASSLVEANEQFF
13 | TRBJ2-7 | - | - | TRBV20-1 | TGCAGTGCTAGAGTGAACAGGGAATACGAGCAGTACTTC | CSARVNREYEQYF
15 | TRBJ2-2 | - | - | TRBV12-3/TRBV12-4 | TGTGCCAGCAGTTTGAATGGGGCTCTGCCCGGGGAGCTGTTTTTT | CASSLNGALPGELFF
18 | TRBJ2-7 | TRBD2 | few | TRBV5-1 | TGCGCCAGCAGCTCGGGACTAGCGGGGCCCAGCTTGACCTACGAGCAGTACTTC | CASSSGLAGPSLTYEQYF
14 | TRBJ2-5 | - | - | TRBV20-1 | TGCAGTGCTCTGCAGCCGAACCTACAAGAGACCCAGTACTTC | CSALQPNLQETQYF
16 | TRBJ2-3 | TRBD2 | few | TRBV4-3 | TGCGCCAGCAGCCACATACGGGGGGGCGGGGCAGATACGCAGTATTTT | CASSHIRGGGADTQYF
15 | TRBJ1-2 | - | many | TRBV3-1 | TGTGCCAGCAGTCCAAGATCCGGGGTATCGGATGGCTACACCTTC | CASSPRSGVSDGYTF
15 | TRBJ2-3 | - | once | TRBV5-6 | TGTGCCATCAGCCCCGGGATTAGCGGCACAGATACGCAGTATTTT | CAISPGISGTDTQYF
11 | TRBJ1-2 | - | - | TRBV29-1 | TGCAGCGTGGTGCGATTAGAGGGCTACACCTTC | CSVVRLEGYTF
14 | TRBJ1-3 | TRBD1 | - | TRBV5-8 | TGTGCCAGCAGTAACAGGGGCAATCGGAACACCATATATTTT | CASSNRGNRNTIYF
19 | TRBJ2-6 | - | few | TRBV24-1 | TGTGCCACCAGTGATTGTAAAAGGACGGGCAAGTCTGGGGCCAACGTCCTGACTTTC | CATSDCKRTGKSGANVLTF
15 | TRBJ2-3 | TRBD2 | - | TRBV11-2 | TGTGCCAGCAGCCCGACTAGCGGTAATACAGATACGCAGTATTTT | CASSPTSGNTDTQYF
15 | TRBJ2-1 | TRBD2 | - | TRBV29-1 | TGCAGCGTCGGAGGACTAGCGGGGGGGCCCAATGAGCAGTTCTTC | CSVGGLAGGPNEQFF
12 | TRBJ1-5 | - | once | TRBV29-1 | TGCAGCGTGGGGGAGGGGGATCAGCCCCAGCATTTT | CSVGEGDQPQHF